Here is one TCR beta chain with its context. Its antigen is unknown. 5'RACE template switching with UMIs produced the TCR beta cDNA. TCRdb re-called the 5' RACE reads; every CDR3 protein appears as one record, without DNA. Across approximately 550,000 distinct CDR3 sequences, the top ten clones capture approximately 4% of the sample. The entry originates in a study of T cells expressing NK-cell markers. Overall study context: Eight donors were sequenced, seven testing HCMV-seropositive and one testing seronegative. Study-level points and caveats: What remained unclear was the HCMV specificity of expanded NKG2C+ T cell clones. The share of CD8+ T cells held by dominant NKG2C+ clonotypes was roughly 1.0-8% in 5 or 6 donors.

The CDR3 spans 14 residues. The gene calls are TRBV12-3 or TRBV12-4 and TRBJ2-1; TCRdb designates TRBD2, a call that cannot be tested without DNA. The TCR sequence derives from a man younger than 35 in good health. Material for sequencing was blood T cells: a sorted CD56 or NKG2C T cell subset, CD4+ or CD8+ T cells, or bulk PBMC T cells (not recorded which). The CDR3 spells CASRPGTFKNEQFF.